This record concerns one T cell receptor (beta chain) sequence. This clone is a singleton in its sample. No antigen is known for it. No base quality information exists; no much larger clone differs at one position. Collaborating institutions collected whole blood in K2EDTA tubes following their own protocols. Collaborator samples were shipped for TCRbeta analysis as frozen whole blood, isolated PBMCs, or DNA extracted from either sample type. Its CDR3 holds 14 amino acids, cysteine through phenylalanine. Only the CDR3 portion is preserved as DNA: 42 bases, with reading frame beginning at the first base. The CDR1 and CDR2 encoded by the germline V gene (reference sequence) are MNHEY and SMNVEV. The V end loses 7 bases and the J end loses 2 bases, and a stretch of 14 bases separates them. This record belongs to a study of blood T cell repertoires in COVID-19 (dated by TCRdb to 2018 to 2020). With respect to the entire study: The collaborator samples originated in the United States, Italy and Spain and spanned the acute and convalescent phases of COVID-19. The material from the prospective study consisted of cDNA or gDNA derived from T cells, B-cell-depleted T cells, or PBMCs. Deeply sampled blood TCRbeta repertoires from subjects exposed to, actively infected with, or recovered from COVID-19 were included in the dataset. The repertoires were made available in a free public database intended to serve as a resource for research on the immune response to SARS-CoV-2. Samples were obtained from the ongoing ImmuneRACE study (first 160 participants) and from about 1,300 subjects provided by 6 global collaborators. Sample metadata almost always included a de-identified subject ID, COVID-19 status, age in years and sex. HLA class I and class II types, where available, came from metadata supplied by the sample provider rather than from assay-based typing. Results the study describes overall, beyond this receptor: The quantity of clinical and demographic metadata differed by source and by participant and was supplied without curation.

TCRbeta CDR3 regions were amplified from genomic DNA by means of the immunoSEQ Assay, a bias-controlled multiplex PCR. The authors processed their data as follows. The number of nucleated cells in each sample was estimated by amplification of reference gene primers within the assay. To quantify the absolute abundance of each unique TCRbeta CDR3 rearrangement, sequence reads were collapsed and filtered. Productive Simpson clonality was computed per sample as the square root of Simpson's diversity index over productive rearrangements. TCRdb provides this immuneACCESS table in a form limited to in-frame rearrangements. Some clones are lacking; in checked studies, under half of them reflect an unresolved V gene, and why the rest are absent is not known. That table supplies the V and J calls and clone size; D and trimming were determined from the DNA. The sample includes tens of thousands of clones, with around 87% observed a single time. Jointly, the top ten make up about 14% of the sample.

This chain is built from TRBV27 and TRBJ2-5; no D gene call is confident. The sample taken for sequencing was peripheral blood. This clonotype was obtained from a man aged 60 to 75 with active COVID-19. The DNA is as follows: TGTGCCAGCAAGCGTGAGGCGGTACAAGAGACCCAGTACTTC. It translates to CASKREAVQETQYF.